These 12 T cell receptor beta chains were sequenced from one sample in a study of control samples from healthy donors and cancer patients. Some clones are missing from TCRdb's copy, which holds only in-frame ones; the method was immunoSEQ multiplex PCR. The sample lists roughly 88,000 clones; about nine tenths were seen once. Sequencing was performed on blood. The receptors derive from a man in his fifties in good health.

The chain recombines TRBV10-1 with TRBJ2-3; TRBD1 is a possible D gene (7 bases). This CDR3 has 16 residues. The germline V and J ends were trimmed by 4 bases and 0 bases, with 14 bases remaining between them. CDR1 and CDR2 from the germline V gene are WNHNN and SYGVQD (reference sequence). The CDR3 protein is CASSAVGGGSTDTQYF. The CDR3 nucleotides read TGCGCCAGCAGTGCGGTTGGAGGGGGCAGCACAGATACGCAGTATTTT.

The chain links TRBV2 to TRBJ1-1; D uncertain. The CDR3 extends over 14 amino acids. The V gene lost 3 bases and the J gene lost 1 base, with 9 bases spanning the gap. CDR1 is SNHLY and CDR2 is FYNNEI in the germline V gene. Written as DNA, the CDR3 is TGTGCCAGCAGTGACGACGGTGGGAACACTGAAGCTTTCTTT. This gives the protein CASSDDGGNTEAFF. The full variable domain, with the rest looked up from reference TRBV2 and TRBJ1-1, is EPEVTQTPSHQVTQMGQEVILRCVPISNHLYFYWYRQILGQKVEFLVSFYNNEISEKSEIFDDQFSVERPDGSNFTLKIRSTKLEDSAMYFCASSDDGGNTEAFFGQGTRLTVV.

The DNA for the CDR3 is TGTGCCAGTCACATGGCGGGGGGGAGCACTGAAGCTTTCTTT. Amino acids: CASHMAGGSTEAFF. The chain combines TRBV27 with TRBJ1-1, with a possible D match to TRBD1 (5 bases). Germline CDR1 reads MNHEY; CDR2 reads SMNVEV (reference sequence). CDR3 length: 14 residues. The V end lost 9 bases, the J end lost 4 bases, and 18 bases lay between the germline ends.

The chain links TRBV24-1 to TRBJ2-3; D might be TRBD1 or TRBD2, each matching 5 bases. The CDR3 covers 12 residues. V dropped 9 bases and J dropped 0 bases, with 6 bases sitting between them. In germline, CDR1 is KGHDR, CDR2 SFDVKD. The CDR3 DNA sequence: TGTGCCACCGGGACCAGCACAGATACGCAGTATTTT. It is translated as CATGTSTDTQYF.

CDR3 nucleotide sequence: TGTGCCATCAGTGAGGACGCAGGAGTAGGCTCACCCCTCCACTTT. Encoded protein: CAISEDAGVGSPLHF. The chain combines TRBV10-3 with TRBJ1-6; D is ambiguous. The V gene lost 2 bases and the J gene lost 10 bases, with 15 bases spanning the gap. Germline V gives CDR1 ENHRY, CDR2 SYGVKD. The CDR3 loop spans 15 amino acids.

This rearrangement joins TRBV2 to TRBJ2-5, with 8 bases fitting TRBD2. This CDR3 is built from 15 residues. V trimming: 4 bases; J trimming: 5 bases; junction bases outside the gene matches: 9. In germline, CDR1 is SNHLY, CDR2 FYNNEI. CDR3 sequence reads: CASSGVGGAWETQYF. CDR3 DNA sequence: TGTGCCAGCAGTGGAGTCGGGGGGGCCTGGGAGACCCAGTACTTC.

This chain connects TRBV6-5 to TRBJ2-3, with D possibly called TRBD1 or TRBD2 (5 bases each). The germline gives CDR1 MNHEY, CDR2 SVGAGI. CDR3 length equals 13 residues. V was pared by 4 bases and J by 3 bases, with 8 bases between. CDR3 sequence: CASSSGSTDTQYF. The CDR3 region has the DNA TGTGCCAGCAGTTCAGGGAGTACAGATACGCAGTATTTT.

The rearrangement uses TRBV13 and TRBJ2-7; D is ambiguous. This CDR3 has 13 residues. Germline loops: CDR1 PRHDT, CDR2 FYEKMQ (reference sequence). V was clipped by 2 bases and J by 3 bases, with 8 bases between them. The DNA of the CDR3 is TGTGCCAGCAGCTTATGGGTCAGCTACGAGCAGTACTTC. Protein product: CASSLWVSYEQYF.

The rearrangement joins TRBV4-1 to TRBJ2-5; D could derive from TRBD1 or TRBD2 (7 bases each). There are 16 residues in the CDR3. Per the germline V gene, CDR1 is MGHRA and CDR2 is YSYEKL. The germline V and J ends were trimmed by 0 bases and 5 bases, with 16 bases remaining between them. The CDR3 spells CASSQEGGRGGETQYF. The CDR3 DNA reads TGCGCCAGCAGCCAAGAAGGGGGCAGGGGAGGGGAGACCCAGTACTTC.

This clone occurred a few times. The chain carries TRBV30 and TRBJ1-1; no clear D. Trimming took off 1 base at V and 0 bases at J, with 6 bases between the two ends. The CDR3 sequence is 13 residues long. Germline CDR1 GTSNPN, CDR2 SVGIG (reference sequence). The CDR3 bases are TGTGCCTGGAGTGAAGGCATGAACACTGAAGCTTTCTTT. Translating gives CAWSEGMNTEAFF.

The chain couples TRBV4-3 to TRBJ2-2, with 13 bases identical to TRBD2. Unmatched junction bases numbered 4, after V lost 1 base and J lost 8 bases. Germline loops: CDR1 LGHNA, CDR2 YSLEER. The CDR3 is made up of 16 amino acids. The CDR3 is CASSQGTSGGFGELFF. The CDR3 DNA sequence: TGCGCCAGCAGCCAAGGGACTAGCGGGGGTTTTGGGGAGCTGTTTTTT.

This sequence joins TRBV25-1 and TRBJ2-1, with 11 positions matching TRBD2. Per the germline V gene, CDR1 is MGHDK and CDR2 is SYGVNS. V gave up 2 bases and J gave up 7 bases; unmatched junction bases: 10. The length of the CDR3 is 17 residues. The DNA of the CDR3 is TGTGCCAGCAGTGAACGGACTAGCGGGCAAAACGAAAATGAGCAGTTCTTC. Amino acid sequence: CASSERTSGQNENEQFF. The variable domain in full, with the rest retrieved from reference TRBV25-1 and TRBJ2-1, is EADIYQTPRYLVIGTGKKITLECSQTMGHDKMYWYQQDPGMELHLIHYSYGVNSTEKGDLSSESTVSRIRTEHFPLTLESARPSHTSQYLCASSERTSGQNENEQFFGPGTRLTVL.